There are a few counts of the clone carrying this T cell receptor beta chain. Its antigen remains unknown. In TCRdb, the reads were re-called with MiXCR into one record per CDR3 protein. The sample lists some 500,000 distinct CDR3 sequences, almost 40% occurring once. These data belong to a study of T cell repertoires in cytomegalovirus infection. The overall study: Public signatures in TCR beta pointed to CMV infection and matching HLA type.

Deletions cut 4 bases from V and 10 bases from J, with 16 bases between. The CDR3 covers 13 residues. The sequencing used cultured PBMCs, collected from culture after CMV antigen stimulation. This TCR was sampled from a human donor in good health (CMV status not recorded). Some clones in this sample may be carry-over from other donors' samples. The V gene is TRBV12-3 or TRBV12-4, the J gene TRBJ2-5; D remains ambiguous. In nucleotides, the CDR3 is TGTGCCAGCAGTTCCTTCGGGCCATCGATCCAGTACTTC. This gives the protein CASSSFGPSIQYF.